These 28 T cell receptor beta chains came from one sample sequenced in a study of T cells in Graves' hyperthyroidism and ophthalmopathy. There were TCR beta CDR3 regions amplified from RNA transcripts. Using the HTBI primer set, a first-round RT-PCR was run on the TCR CDR3. MiXCR was run by TCRdb on the multiplex PCR reads, yielding one entry per CDR3 protein. The sample has hundreds of thousands of distinct CDR3 sequences; 20% to 25% are singletons. The material sequenced was blood. These receptors came from a man in his fifties with Graves' hyperthyroidism.

This chain connects TRBV5-4 to TRBJ2-2; D possibly corresponds to TRBD2 (6 bases). Germline CDR1 is SGHNT and CDR2 is YYREEE (reference sequence). The V gene lost 2 bases and the J gene lost 0 bases, with 8 bases spanning the gap. The CDR3 covers 15 residues. The CDR3 here is CASSFAGTNTGELFF. The CDR3 region has the DNA TGTGCCAGCAGCTTCGCGGGAACGAACACCGGGGAGCTGTTTTTT.

In this sample, this clonotype turned up a few times. The chain combines TRBV6-1 with TRBJ2-2; no firm D call. Germline V lookup: CDR1 MNHNS, CDR2 SASEGT. This CDR3 has 13 amino acids. V lost 4 bases, J lost 7 bases, and 10 bases lay in between. The CDR3 reads CASSAGWGGELFF. The CDR3 DNA sequence: TGTGCCAGCAGTGCCGGATGGGGCGGGGAGCTGTTTTTT.

This clonotype was counted many times. The rearrangement links TRBV3-1 to TRBJ2-3; no firm D call. This CDR3 spans 14 amino acids. V shed 7 bases and J shed 0 bases, with 11 bases lying between them. Germline CDR1 reads LGHDT; CDR2 reads YNNKEL (reference sequence). The CDR3: CASTATQSTDTQYF. The CDR3 coding sequence is TGTGCCAGCACAGCCACTCAGAGCACAGATACGCAGTATTTT.

The V call is TRBV7-2, the J call TRBJ2-3; D is perhaps TRBD1 (6 bases). CDR1 SGHTA and CDR2 FQGNSA come from the germline V gene. The CDR3 totals 14 residues. Deletions cut 4 bases from V and 4 bases from J, with 12 bases between. Here the CDR3 reads CASSYTGTPDTQYF. The CDR3 DNA sequence: TGTGCCAGCAGCTACACAGGGACCCCAGATACGCAGTATTTT.

This clonotype has more than one count but fewer than ten. The chain recombines TRBV12-3 or TRBV12-4 with TRBJ2-7; D gene ambiguous. This CDR3 comprises 12 residues. With 4 bases removed from V and 2 bases from J, the gap between germline ends came to 6 bases. The CDR3 protein is CASSWGAYEQYF. CDR3 nucleotides: TGTGCCAGCAGTTGGGGTGCCTACGAGCAGTACTTC.

This clonotype was counted a few times. The chain joins TRBV6-1 to TRBJ1-1; TRBD1 aligns across 9 bases. Trimming removed 7 bases from V and 4 bases from J; junction bases left unmatched: 7. There are 14 residues in the CDR3. Germline CDR1 reads MNHNS; CDR2 reads SASEGT. CDR3 coding DNA: TGTGCCAGCACACCCGGGACAGGGCCCACTGAAGCTTTCTTT. Translation gives CASTPGTGPTEAFF.

This CDR3 reads CASSRQGAVGYTF. The CDR3 region has the DNA TGTGCCAGCAGCCGACAGGGGGCCGTGGGCTACACCTTC. The rearrangement joins TRBV6-1 to TRBJ1-2; 10 positions match TRBD1. Germline CDR1 reads MNHNS; CDR2 reads SASEGT. CDR3 size: 13 residues. J was trimmed by 8 bases and V by 6 bases; bases with no gene match: 6.

This clonotype was counted ten times or more. The V gene is TRBV12-3 or TRBV12-4, the J gene TRBJ2-5; TRBD2 might be the D (6 bases). This CDR3 is 15 amino acids long. Trimming pared 6 bases from V and 5 bases from J, leaving 19 bases between. This chain's CDR3 is CASRVRGRGGETQYF. Written as DNA, the CDR3 is TGTGCCAGCAGAGTCCGGGGGAGAGGAGGTGAGACCCAGTACTTC.

This clonotype has more than one count but fewer than ten. This chain joins TRBV6-5 and TRBJ2-7; a weak D match, TRBD2 (5 bases). Germline loops: CDR1 MNHEY, CDR2 SVGAGI. Trimming took off 0 bases at V and 4 bases at J, with 22 bases between the two ends. The CDR3 extends over 18 amino acids. CDR3 in amino acids: CASSYSTLRADVKYEQYF. CDR3 in DNA: TGTGCCAGCAGTTACTCGACACTGAGGGCCGATGTGAAGTACGAGCAGTACTTC.

This chain uses TRBV5-1 with TRBJ1-4, with 7 nucleotides matching TRBD1. J was trimmed by 6 bases and V by 5 bases; bases with no gene match: 4. Germline lookup yields CDR1 SGHRS and CDR2 YFSETQ. This CDR3 is built from 13 residues. CDR3 nucleotides: TGCGCCAGCAGTTGGGACAGAGATGAAAAACTGTTTTTT. It translates to CASSWDRDEKLFF.

This chain uses TRBV30 with TRBJ2-7; D uncertain. CDR3 length: 14 amino acids. CDR1 and CDR2 from the germline V gene are GTSNPN and SVGIG (reference sequence). Trimming took 8 bases from V and 2 from J, leaving 19 bases between them. The CDR3 nucleotides are TGTGCCGGCTTTTGGAAGCTTTCCCCCTACGAGCAGTACTTC. It specifies CAGFWKLSPYEQYF.

This rearrangement joins TRBV5-6 to TRBJ2-1; D not resolved. CDR1 is SGHDT and CDR2 is YYEEEE in the germline V gene. The V end was cut by 0 bases, the J end by 9 bases, with 10 bases between. The CDR3 totals 13 residues. The CDR3 reads CASSLDLPGEQFF. The CDR3 region has the DNA TGTGCCAGCAGCTTGGATCTCCCCGGTGAGCAGTTCTTC.

The chain links TRBV4-1 to TRBJ2-3; possible D gene TRBD1, 6 bases. Germline V gene data show CDR1 as MGHRA and CDR2 as YSYEKL. This CDR3 has 14 amino acids. V was clipped by 1 base and J by 4 bases, with 9 bases between them. CDR3 DNA: TGCGCCAGCAGCCAAGGTGCAGGGGCAGATACGCAGTATTTT. Protein product: CASSQGAGADTQYF.

This clonotype was picked up one time. The chain uses TRBV5-1 and TRBJ2-5; 8 positions match TRBD1. The CDR3 is 13 amino acids. The germline gives CDR1 SGHRS, CDR2 YFSETQ. With 3 bases clipped from V and 5 bases from J, the junction kept 3 bases outside the gene matches. The DNA of the CDR3 is TGCGCCAGCAGCTCACGACAGGGGGAGACCCAGTACTTC. This sequence encodes CASSSRQGETQYF.

This clonotype has a count of ten or more. The rearrangement joins TRBV11-2 to TRBJ2-7; no clear D. This CDR3 has 12 amino acids. Per the germline V gene, CDR1 is SGHAT and CDR2 is FQNNGV. V lost 1 base, J lost 6 bases, and 7 bases lay in between. CDR3 bases: TGTGCCAGCAGCTTAGCCAGCTCCGAGCAGTACTTC. Protein product: CASSLASSEQYF.

This clonotype has just a few counts. The chain recombines TRBV19 with TRBJ2-7; 7 positions agree with TRBD1. This CDR3 is built from 15 residues. V gave up 5 bases and J gave up 0 bases; unmatched junction bases: 7. Germline V gene sequence: CDR1 LNHDA, CDR2 SQIVND (reference sequence). This chain's CDR3 is CASSGQTGSSYEQYF. For the CDR3, the DNA is TGTGCCAGTAGTGGACAGACAGGGAGCTCCTACGAGCAGTACTTC.

This clonotype was seen a few times. One end of the junction does not line up with germline, which may come from a read error. The chain has TRBV5-1 and TRBJ1-2; TRBD1 matches at 9 bases. The CDR3 sequence is 15 residues long. Germline V gene sequence: CDR1 SGHRS, CDR2 YFSETQ. The CDR3 DNA follows: TGTGCCAGCAGCAGAACGGACAGGGGTGCCTATGGCTACACCTTC. Translation gives CASSRTDRGAYGYTF. The complete variable domain, with remaining parts taken from reference TRBV5-1 and TRBJ1-2, reads KAGVTQTPRYLIKTRGQQVTLSCSPISGHRSVSWYQQTPGQGLQFLFEYFSETQRNKGNFPGRFSGRQFSNSRSEMNVSTLELGDSALYLCASSRTDRGAYGYTFGSGTRLTVV.

This clonotype was observed a handful of times. The V and J genes are TRBV29-1 and TRBJ1-2; 8 bases agree with TRBD1. Germline CDR1 reads SQVTM; CDR2 reads ANQGSEA. This CDR3 is 13 amino acids long. V shed 7 bases, J shed 8 bases, and the junction held 12 bases outside the gene matches. In DNA form, the CDR3 reads TGCAGCGGCCGGACAGGGACTTCTGGAGGCTACACCTTC. This encodes CSGRTGTSGGYTF.

On this clonotype itself: The final CDR3 position lacks the conserved phenylalanine or tryptophan, pointing to a likely read error. The chain has TRBV7-2 and TRBJ2-7, with 13 bases identical to TRBD2. The germline gives CDR1 SGHTA, CDR2 FQGNSA. The CDR3 length is 17 residues. With 2 bases clipped from V and 4 bases from J, the junction kept 8 bases outside the gene matches. CDR3 in amino acids: CASSLWGTSGMRYEQYL. For the CDR3, the DNA is TGTGCCAGCAGCTTATGGGGGACTAGCGGGATGCGATACGAGCAGTACCTC.

The chain joins TRBV9 to TRBJ2-5; the D gene is possibly TRBD2 (6 bases). This CDR3 contains 14 residues. Trimming removed 4 bases from V and 4 bases from J, with 14 bases in between. Germline V CDR1 and CDR2: SGDLS, YYNGEE. CDR3 nucleotides: TGTGCCAGCAGCAAGCTGGGGGAGGCAGAGACCCAGTACTTC. It yields the protein CASSKLGEAETQYF.

This clonotype turned up a few times. This chain uses TRBV28 with TRBJ2-7; 12 bases are shared with TRBD2. With V trimmed by 3 bases and J by 0 bases, 9 bases remained unmatched. CDR1 is MDHEN, CDR2 SYDVKM, per germline. This CDR3 region has 18 residues. CDR3 region: CASSFGLAGGRSSYEQYF. Written as DNA, the CDR3 is TGTGCCAGCAGTTTCGGCCTAGCGGGAGGGCGGAGCTCCTACGAGCAGTACTTC.

J is TRBJ2-1 and V is TRBV13; the D gene is possibly TRBD1 (5 bases). CDR1 is PRHDT, CDR2 FYEKMQ, per germline (reference sequence). Trimming removed 0 bases at V and 4 bases at J, with 10 bases between. The CDR3 contains 15 residues. The CDR3 is CASSLGRAGYNEQFF. The CDR3 DNA sequence: TGTGCCAGCAGCTTAGGCAGGGCCGGGTACAATGAGCAGTTCTTC.

This clonotype was observed a few times. The V and J genes are TRBV2 and TRBJ2-2; the D is unclear. Trimming removed 9 bases from V and 0 bases from J, with 8 bases in between. Germline V gene sequence: CDR1 SNHLY, CDR2 FYNNEI. The CDR3 totals 13 residues. In DNA, the CDR3 is TGTGCCAGTCGTGGGGCGAACACCGGGGAGCTGTTTTTT. Translation gives CASRGANTGELFF. Complete variable domain (other parts from reference TRBV2 and TRBJ2-2): EPEVTQTPSHQVTQMGQEVILRCVPISNHLYFYWYRQILGQKVEFLVSFYNNEISEKSEIFDDQFSVERPDGSNFTLKIRSTKLEDSAMYFCASRGANTGELFFGEGSRLTVL.

This chain uses TRBV29-1 with TRBJ2-7; 10 nucleotides match TRBD1. Per the germline V gene, CDR1 is SQVTM and CDR2 is ANQGSEA. The V gene end was trimmed by 7 bases and the J gene end by 5 bases; junction bases not matched to a gene: 2. The CDR3 is 11 residues long. Here the CDR3 DNA reads TGCAGCGGGGGGACAGGGGACGAGCAGTACTTC. The encoded protein is CSGGTGDEQYF.

Points on this clonotype: A read error may be the cause here, since a much bigger clone is one base away. V gene TRBV7-3 combines with J gene TRBJ2-1; no clear D. V dropped 7 bases and J dropped 14 bases, with 18 bases sitting between them. The CDR3 spans 12 residues. Germline V gene data show CDR1 as SGHTA and CDR2 as FQGTGA. CDR3 sequence (DNA): TGTGCCAGCAATCCTCTCGCGGCTATTAAGTTCTTC. Translation gives CASNPLAAIKFF.

The rearrangement joins TRBV29-1 to TRBJ2-1, with 10 bases that match TRBD2. This CDR3 is 19 amino acids long. In germline, CDR1 is SQVTM, CDR2 ANQGSEA. The V and J ends lost 2 bases and 0 bases, in that order; junction bases with no gene match: 13. The CDR3 nucleotides are TGCAGCGTTGAAATTGGTGTAGCGGGAGGACCGAGCTCCTACAATGAGCAGTTCTTC. It codes for CSVEIGVAGGPSSYNEQFF.

There are many counts of this clonotype. The CDR3 bases are TGTGCTAGTGGTATTATAGAAGGGGCGCAGGATACGCAGTATTTT. Residues: CASGIIEGAQDTQYF. This chain links TRBV12-5 with TRBJ2-3; a weak D match, TRBD1 (5 bases). This CDR3 is 15 amino acids long. V was trimmed by 5 bases and J by 6 bases, leaving 18 bases between them. From germline, CDR1 is LGHNT and CDR2 FRNRAP.

The rearrangement uses TRBV6-1 and TRBJ2-7; TRBD1 aligns across 7 bases. The germline gives CDR1 MNHNS, CDR2 SASEGT. Losses at the gene ends were 6 bases for V and 6 bases for J; bases not matched to a gene: 11. The CDR3 extends over 14 amino acids. This CDR3 reads CASRRQGQALEQYF. The CDR3 coding sequence is TGTGCCAGCAGGAGACAGGGTCAGGCCCTCGAGCAGTACTTC.